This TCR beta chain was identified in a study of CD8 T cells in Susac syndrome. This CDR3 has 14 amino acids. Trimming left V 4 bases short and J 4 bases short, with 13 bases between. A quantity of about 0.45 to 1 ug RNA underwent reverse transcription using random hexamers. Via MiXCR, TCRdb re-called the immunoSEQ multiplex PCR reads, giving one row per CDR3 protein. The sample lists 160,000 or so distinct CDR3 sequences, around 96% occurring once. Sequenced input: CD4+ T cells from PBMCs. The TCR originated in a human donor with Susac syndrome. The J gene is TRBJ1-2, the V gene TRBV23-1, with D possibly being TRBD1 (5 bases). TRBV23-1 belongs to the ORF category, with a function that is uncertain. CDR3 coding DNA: TGCGCCAGCAGTCTGGGAGGGGTCATCTATGGCTACACCTTC. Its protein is CASSLGGVIYGYTF.